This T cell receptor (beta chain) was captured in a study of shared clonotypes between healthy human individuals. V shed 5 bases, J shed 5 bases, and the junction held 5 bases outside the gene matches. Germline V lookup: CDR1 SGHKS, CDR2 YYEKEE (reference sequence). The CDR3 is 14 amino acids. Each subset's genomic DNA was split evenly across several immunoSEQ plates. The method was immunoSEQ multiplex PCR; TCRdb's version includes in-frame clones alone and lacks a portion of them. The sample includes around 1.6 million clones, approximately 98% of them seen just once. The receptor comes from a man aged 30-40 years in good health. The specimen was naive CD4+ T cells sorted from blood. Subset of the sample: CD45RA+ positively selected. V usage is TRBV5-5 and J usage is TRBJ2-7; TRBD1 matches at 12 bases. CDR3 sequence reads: CASRLGTGGNEQYF. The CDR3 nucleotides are TGTGCCAGCAGGTTAGGGACAGGGGGCAACGAGCAGTACTTC.